This entry lists 21 T cell receptor beta chains sequenced from one sample in a study of blood T cell repertoires in COVID-19. Here immunoSEQ multiplex PCR was the method, and the copy in TCRdb shows in-frame clones only, minus some. The sample carries 160,000 or so clones, about 90% recorded once. The sequencing sample was made of PBMCs or T cells enriched from blood (not recorded which). All receptors come from a human donor with acute COVID-19. The donor label of this sample is uncertain.

The rearrangement links TRBV5-1 to TRBJ2-2; 9 bases are shared with TRBD2. The CDR3 is 16 amino acids. The germline gives CDR1 SGHRS, CDR2 YFSETQ. Trimming removed 4 bases from V and 5 bases from J; junction bases left unmatched: 9. The CDR3 DNA follows: TGCGCCAGCAGCCCGGTTAGCGGGGGTGGTACCGGGGAGCTGTTTTTT. It encodes CASSPVSGGGTGELFF. Full variable domain (rest looked up from reference TRBV5-1 and TRBJ2-2): KAGVTQTPRYLIKTRGQQVTLSCSPISGHRSVSWYQQTPGQGLQFLFEYFSETQRNKGNFPGRFSGRQFSNSRSEMNVSTLELGDSALYLCASSPVSGGGTGELFFGEGSRLTVL.

The chain links TRBV10-3 to TRBJ2-3; D unclear. Germline V gene sequence: CDR1 ENHRY, CDR2 SYGVKD. V was pared by 7 bases and J by 0 bases, with 14 bases between. The CDR3 has 15 amino acids. CDR3: CAIKNSSSSTDTQYF. The CDR3 nucleotides are TGTGCCATCAAGAACTCAAGCTCTAGCACAGATACGCAGTATTTT.

This clone was counted a few times. The genes are TRBV5-5 and TRBJ1-4; D is possibly TRBD1 (5 bases). The length of the CDR3 is 15 residues. The germline gives CDR1 SGHKS, CDR2 YYEKEE (reference sequence). The V and J ends lost 5 bases and 0 bases respectively, with 11 bases between them. CDR3 residues: CASRTDTSTNEKLFF. The CDR3 nucleotides are TGTGCCAGCAGGACGGACACTTCAACTAATGAAAAACTGTTTTTT. Using reference TRBV5-5 and TRBJ1-4 for the parts outside the CDR3, the full variable domain is DAGVTQSPTHLIKTRGQQVTLRCSPISGHKSVSWYQQVLGQGPQFIFQYYEKEERGRGNFPDRFSARQFPNYSSELNVNALLLGDSALYLCASRTDTSTNEKLFFGSGTQLSVL.

The chain couples TRBV3-1 (or the pseudogene TRBV3-2) to TRBJ2-5; TRBD2 aligns across 9 bases. This CDR3 contains 20 residues. Per the germline V gene, CDR1 is LGHDT and CDR2 is YNNKEL (reference sequence). V was clipped by 1 base and J by 4 bases; unmatched bases: 19. The CDR3 nucleotides read TGTGCCAGCAGCCAAGGCTCCCGGATAGGGAGTAGCGGGGGTCTAGAGACCCAGTACTTC. Translated, it gives CASSQGSRIGSSGGLETQYF.

In DNA form, the CDR3 reads TGTGCCAGCAGTTTGAGAACAGGGGGCTACAATGAGCAGTTCTTC. Protein sequence: CASSLRTGGYNEQFF. V gene TRBV27 combines with J gene TRBJ2-1; TRBD1 aligns across 8 bases. CDR1 is MNHEY and CDR2 is SMNVEV in the germline V gene (reference sequence). V lost 3 bases, J lost 3 bases, and 4 bases stayed unmatched. The CDR3 spans 15 residues.

This clone was recorded only once. The V call is TRBV5-4, the J call TRBJ2-1; D uncertain. Trimming removed 0 bases from V and 8 bases from J, with 15 bases in between. There are 15 residues in the CDR3. The V gene's germline CDR1 is SGHNT and CDR2 YYREEE (reference sequence). CDR3 bases: TGTGCCAGCAGCTTGGGCTGGGCCGGTTGGGATGAGCAGTTCTTC. This gives the protein CASSLGWAGWDEQFF. The whole variable domain, filled in from reference TRBV5-4 and TRBJ2-1, reads ETGVTQSPTHLIKTRGQQVTLRCSSQSGHNTVSWYQQALGQGPQFIFQYYREEENGRGNFPPRFSGLQFPNYSSELNVNALELDDSALYLCASSLGWAGWDEQFFGPGTRLTVL.

This chain joins TRBV7-3 and TRBJ2-3, with TRBD2 identical over 8 bases. Germline V gene sequence: CDR1 SGHTA, CDR2 FQGTGA. This CDR3 is 14 amino acids long. V lost 5 bases to trimming and J lost 5 bases; unmatched junction nucleotides: 6. The CDR3 spells CASSTRGGLDTQYF. CDR3 nucleotide sequence: TGTGCCAGCAGCACACGGGGGGGCCTAGATACGCAGTATTTT.

The chain couples TRBV9 to TRBJ1-2, with 12 positions matching TRBD1. The V gene end was trimmed by 5 bases and the J gene end by 8 bases; junction bases not matched to a gene: 4. CDR3 length: 13 residues. Germline-derived CDR1 and CDR2 are SGDLS and YYNGEE. CDR3 region: CASSGTGGSGYTF. The DNA of the CDR3 is TGTGCCAGCAGTGGGACAGGGGGCAGCGGCTACACCTTC.

This chain connects TRBV6-5 to TRBJ2-2; TRBD2 matches 7 bases. Germline V gene sequence: CDR1 MNHEY, CDR2 SVGAGI. The CDR3 length is 15 residues. Trimming took 2 bases from V and 7 from J; bases not matched to a gene: 7. The CDR3 DNA sequence: TGTGCCAGCAGTTACGACCCGCGGGGGTTCGGGGAGCTGTTTTTT. Its protein is CASSYDPRGFGELFF.

This clone showed up just a few times. CDR3 residues: CASKRGSGNTIYF. The CDR3 region has the DNA TGTGCCAGCAAAAGAGGCTCTGGAAACACCATATATTTT. The chain couples TRBV6-5 to TRBJ1-3; D is ambiguous. V gave up 7 bases and J gave up 0 bases, with 7 bases separating them. There are 13 residues in the CDR3. In germline, CDR1 is MNHEY, CDR2 SVGAGI.

CDR3 DNA: TGTGCCAGCAGTTACTCGGGCGACTATGGCTACACCTTC. Its protein product is CASSYSGDYGYTF. The rearrangement links TRBV6-5 to TRBJ1-2, with D hard to call. Germline V lookup: CDR1 MNHEY, CDR2 SVGAGI. Trimming removed 0 bases at V and 3 bases at J, with 5 bases between. The CDR3 is made up of 13 amino acids.

This sequence joins TRBV19 and TRBJ1-1, with D possibly being TRBD1 (5 bases). Deletions cut 5 bases from V and 0 bases from J, with 13 bases between. This CDR3 contains 15 residues. Germline assignment: CDR1 LNHDA and CDR2 SQIVND (reference sequence). CDR3 sequence (DNA): TGTGCCAGTAGTTCCACTGGGGGGGTGAACACTGAAGCTTTCTTT. Its translation: CASSSTGGVNTEAFF.

The V call is TRBV5-4, the J call TRBJ1-2; the match to TRBD1 covers 7 bases. Germline CDR1 reads SGHNT; CDR2 reads YYREEE (reference sequence). The junction had 5 bases not matched to a gene; V was cut back by 1 base and J by 5 bases. This CDR3 comprises 14 residues. The CDR3 DNA reads as TGTGCCAGCAGCTTGAGTGGACAGGTTTATGGCTACACCTTC. Protein: CASSLSGQVYGYTF.

V usage is TRBV2 and J usage is TRBJ2-7; 7 bases agree with TRBD1. The V and J ends lost 6 bases and 4 bases, in that order; junction bases with no gene match: 6. This CDR3 contains 13 residues. Germline V gene sequence: CDR1 SNHLY, CDR2 FYNNEI. The CDR3 sequence: CASRPGQRYEQYF. Written as DNA, the CDR3 is TGTGCCAGCAGACCGGGACAGAGATACGAGCAGTACTTC.

This sequence joins TRBV28 and TRBJ1-2; 8 bases fit TRBD1. After removal of 3 bases from V and 5 bases from J, the junction contained 8 bases not matched to a gene. Looked up from germline, CDR1 is MDHEN and CDR2 is SYDVKM. This CDR3 comprises 15 residues. In DNA, the CDR3 is TGTGCCAGCAGTTTCAGGCAGGGGGCCTTATATGGCTACACCTTC. It yields the protein CASSFRQGALYGYTF.

The V gene is TRBV9, the J gene TRBJ2-7, with D possibly matching TRBD1 (6 bases). Trimming cost V 3 bases and J 2 bases, with 21 bases left between them. From germline, CDR1 is SGDLS and CDR2 YYNGEE. The length of the CDR3 is 17 residues. CDR3 nucleotide sequence: TGTGCCAGCAGCGCGGGACACCTCGATTTGGGCCCCTACGAGCAGTACTTC. Translated, it gives CASSAGHLDLGPYEQYF.

The rearrangement joins TRBV7-2 to TRBJ2-7; no clear D. The CDR3 runs 16 residues. V dropped 2 bases and J dropped 3 bases, with 17 bases sitting between them. Germline values: CDR1 SGHTA, CDR2 FQGNSA. The CDR3: CASSLLAGSSIYEQYF. The CDR3 DNA reads TGTGCCAGCAGCTTACTGGCAGGCTCGTCTATCTACGAGCAGTACTTC.

The V gene is TRBV21-1, the J gene TRBJ2-5; the D segment call TRBD2 is taken from the table without a DNA check. TRBV21-1 is assigned pseudogene status. This CDR3 has 14 residues. DNA of the CDR3: TGTGCCAGCAGCAAAGAGCCCGGAGGAGAGACCCAGTACTTC. Amino acid sequence: CASSKEPGGETQYF.

This chain joins TRBV5-6 and TRBJ1-2; D may be TRBD1 (5 bases). Trimming pared 0 bases from V and 7 bases from J, leaving 16 bases between. This CDR3 is built from 15 residues. Germline values: CDR1 SGHDT, CDR2 YYEEEE. CDR3 region: CASSLDRGTLAGYTF. The CDR3 region has the DNA TGTGCCAGCAGCTTGGATCGGGGGACTCTCGCTGGCTACACCTTC.

V usage is TRBV9 and J usage is TRBJ1-3, with a tentative D call TRBD1 (5 bases). This CDR3 contains 15 residues. CDR1 and CDR2 from the germline V gene are SGDLS and YYNGEE. V shed 0 bases and J shed 5 bases, with 12 bases lying between them. CDR3 sequence (DNA): TGTGCCAGCAGCGTAGCGTCGGACATCCGAAACACCATATATTTT. Its translation: CASSVASDIRNTIYF.

This clone was seen more than once but under ten times. V is TRBV18 and J is TRBJ1-6; possibly TRBD1 for D (5 bases). Germline values: CDR1 KGHSH, CDR2 LQKENI. The CDR3 length is 15 residues. V was trimmed by 5 bases and J by 7 bases, leaving 15 bases between them. CDR3 protein: CASSTSRDSNSPLHF. The CDR3 region has the DNA TGTGCCAGCTCAACGTCAAGGGACTCAAATTCACCCCTCCACTTT.